This T cell receptor (beta chain) emerged from a study of cytomegalovirus exposure and HLA in healthy donors. It was with 60 Vbeta and 13 Jbeta primers that the PCR ran. TCRdb keeps only in-frame clones here, not all; method: immunoSEQ multiplex PCR. This repertoire includes 50,000 or so clones. Study-wide results and caveats: What a later analysis reportedly showed was that an Asian-associated ancestry cluster had fewer N-insertions than the roughly 670-donor mean.

Points on this clone: The antigen remains undetermined.

This clonotype originated in a man in his forties or fifties in good health and CMV-seropositive. The source material was PBMCs.

The CDR3 loop reads CASSYSLGVAGNTIYF. The CDR3 DNA is TGTGCCAGCAGTTACTCGTTAGGGGTTGCTGGAAACACCATATATTTT. V is TRBV6-5 and J is TRBJ1-3, with D possibly matching TRBD1 (5 bases). Germline V gene sequence: CDR1 MNHEY, CDR2 SVGAGI. V lost 0 bases and J 2 bases, leaving 11 bases between the germline ends. CDR3 length: 16 residues.